Reported below is one T cell receptor (beta chain). Its cognate antigen is unknown. These data originate in a study of cytomegalovirus exposure and HLA in healthy donors. Germline V CDR1 and CDR2: MDHEN, SYDVKM. Trimming removed 1 base from V and 10 bases from J, with 22 bases in between. This CDR3 has 16 residues. Findings of the study overall: In vitro checks showed that a few CMV-associated chains really do target CMV antigens. Most TCR sequences were seen very rarely across donors, but some public TCRs occurred in many. Per published reports, the classifier diagnosed cytomegalovirus status with high specificity and sensitivity.

Donors were drawn from the 120-subject validation cohort, separate from the approximately 700-subject first cohort. TCRdb's table, derived via immunoSEQ multiplex PCR, lists solely in-frame clones and lacks some. The sample yields around 150,000 clones, around nine tenths seen once. This sequence originates from a young woman in good health and CMV-seropositive. The gene calls are TRBV28 and TRBJ2-5; D may be TRBD2 (6 bases). Sequencing was performed on PBMCs. As DNA, the CDR3 is TGTGCCAGCAGTTTATCCGGCGGGTCCGGGAGCATCGGCCAGTACTTC. Translation: CASSLSGGSGSIGQYF.